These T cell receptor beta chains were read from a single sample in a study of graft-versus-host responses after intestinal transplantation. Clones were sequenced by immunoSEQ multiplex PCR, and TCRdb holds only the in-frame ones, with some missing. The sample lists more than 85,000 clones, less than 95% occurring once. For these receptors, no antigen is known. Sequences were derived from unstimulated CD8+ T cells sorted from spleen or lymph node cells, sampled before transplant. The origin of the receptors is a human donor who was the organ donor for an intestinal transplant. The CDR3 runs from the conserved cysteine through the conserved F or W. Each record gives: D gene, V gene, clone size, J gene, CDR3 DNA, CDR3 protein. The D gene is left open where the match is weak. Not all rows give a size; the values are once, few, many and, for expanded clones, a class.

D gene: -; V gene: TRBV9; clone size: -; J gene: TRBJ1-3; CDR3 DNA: TGTGCCAGCACTGCCTCCAGCGGGCGATGGCGGGACACCATATATTTT; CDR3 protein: CASTASSGRWRDTIYF
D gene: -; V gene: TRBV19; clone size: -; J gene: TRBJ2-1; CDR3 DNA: TGTGCCAGTAGTGTGGCTAGCAGCTCCTACAATGAGCAGTTCTTC; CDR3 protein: CASSVASSSYNEQFF
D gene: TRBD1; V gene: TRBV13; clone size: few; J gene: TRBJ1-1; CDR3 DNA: TGTGCCAGCAGCTTAAGACAGGGTTATGAAGCTTTCTTT; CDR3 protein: CASSLRQGYEAFF
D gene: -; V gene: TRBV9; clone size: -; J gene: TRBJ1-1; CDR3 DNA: TGTGCCAGCAGCGGAAGTTCCGGACAGTCTGAAGCTTTCTTT; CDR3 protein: CASSGSSGQSEAFF
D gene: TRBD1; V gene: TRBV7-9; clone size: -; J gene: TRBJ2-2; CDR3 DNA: TGTGCCAGCAGCGAGCGACAGGGGGCGCAGGCCGGGGAGCTGTTTTTT; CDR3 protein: CASSERQGAQAGELFF
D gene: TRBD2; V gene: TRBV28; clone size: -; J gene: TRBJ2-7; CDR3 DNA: TGTGCCAGCAGTTTAGCGGGAGAGGCCTACGAGCAGTACTTC; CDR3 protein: CASSLAGEAYEQYF
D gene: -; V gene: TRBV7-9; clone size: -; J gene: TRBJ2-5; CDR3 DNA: TGTGCCAGCAGCTTACCAGGGGAAGAGACCCAGTACTTC; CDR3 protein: CASSLPGEETQYF
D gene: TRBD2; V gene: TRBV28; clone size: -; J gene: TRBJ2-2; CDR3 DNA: TGTGCCAGCAGTCATCTAGCGGTTAACACCGGGGAGCTGTTTTTT; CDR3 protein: CASSHLAVNTGELFF
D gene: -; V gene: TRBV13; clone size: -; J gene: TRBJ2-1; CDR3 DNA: TGTGCCAGCAGCCCAGGGGTCACCTACAATGAGCAGTTCTTC; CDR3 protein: CASSPGVTYNEQFF
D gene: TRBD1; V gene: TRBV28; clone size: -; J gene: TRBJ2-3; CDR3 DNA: TGTGCCAGCAGTGGACAGGGGGATTACACAGATACGCAGTATTTT; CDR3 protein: CASSGQGDYTDTQYF
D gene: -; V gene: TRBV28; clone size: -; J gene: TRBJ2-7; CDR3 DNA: TGTGCCAGCAGTCCCACGGGACAAGGCTACGAGCAGTACTTC; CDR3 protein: CASSPTGQGYEQYF
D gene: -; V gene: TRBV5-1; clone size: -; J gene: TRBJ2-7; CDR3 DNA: TGCGCCAGCAGCTTGGCCCCCGGAGGCGGCCTCGGGTTCTACGAGCAGTACTTC; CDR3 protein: CASSLAPGGGLGFYEQYF
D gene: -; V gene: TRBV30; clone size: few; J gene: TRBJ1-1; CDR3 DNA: TGTGCCTGGAAAGGACAGCCGAACACTGAAGCTTTCTTT; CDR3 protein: CAWKGQPNTEAFF
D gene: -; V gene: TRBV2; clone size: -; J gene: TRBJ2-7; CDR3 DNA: TGTGCCAGCAGTGAGGGGGAGGACGCCTACGAGCAGTACTTC; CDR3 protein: CASSEGEDAYEQYF
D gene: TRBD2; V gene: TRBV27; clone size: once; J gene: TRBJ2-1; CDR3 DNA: TGTGCCAGCAGTTTGTCTGGGGGACTAAGGTTCTTC; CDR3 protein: CASSLSGGLRFF
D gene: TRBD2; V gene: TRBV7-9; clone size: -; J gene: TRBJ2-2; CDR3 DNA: TGTGCCAGCAGCTTACTGGCGGGAGGGTACACCGGGGAGCTGTTTTTT; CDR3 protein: CASSLLAGGYTGELFF
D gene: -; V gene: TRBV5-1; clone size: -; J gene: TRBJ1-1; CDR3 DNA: TGCGCCAGCAGCACGGAGATGAACACTGAAGCTTTCTTT; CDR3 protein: CASSTEMNTEAFF
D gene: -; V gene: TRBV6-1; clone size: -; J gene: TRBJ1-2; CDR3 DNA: TGTGCCAGCAGTGAAGCGAAGTGGCAGGCCTATGGCTACACCTTC; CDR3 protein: CASSEAKWQAYGYTF
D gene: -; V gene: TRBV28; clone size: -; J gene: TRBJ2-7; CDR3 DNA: TGTGCCAGCAGTTCACCGACTACTAGCTCCTACGAGCAGTACTTC; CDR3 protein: CASSSPTTSSYEQYF
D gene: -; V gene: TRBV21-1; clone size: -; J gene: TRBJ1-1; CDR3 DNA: TGTGCCAGCAGCAACGGGACAGGGGACGAGGGGCTGAACACTGAAGCTTTCTTT; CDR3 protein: CASSNGTGDEGLNTEAFF
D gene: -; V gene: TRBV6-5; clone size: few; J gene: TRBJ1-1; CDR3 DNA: TGTGCCAGCAGTCGAATCTTCCTCACGGACACTGAAGCTTTCTTT; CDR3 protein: CASSRIFLTDTEAFF
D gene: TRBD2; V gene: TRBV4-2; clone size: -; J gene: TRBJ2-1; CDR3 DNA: TGTGCCAGCAGCCCCACTAGCGGGGGGATACTCAATGAGCAGTTCTTC; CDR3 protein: CASSPTSGGILNEQFF
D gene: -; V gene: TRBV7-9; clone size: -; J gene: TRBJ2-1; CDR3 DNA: TGTGCCAGCAGCCCCCGGACAGAGTTAATCGTATATGAGCAGTTCTTC; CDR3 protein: CASSPRTELIVYEQFF
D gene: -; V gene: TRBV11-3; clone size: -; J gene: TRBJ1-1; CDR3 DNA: TGTGCCAGCAGCTTGCGGGGGTTGAACACTGAAGCTTTCTTT; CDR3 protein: CASSLRGLNTEAFF
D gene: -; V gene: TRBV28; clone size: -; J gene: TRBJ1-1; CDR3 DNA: TGTGCCAGCAACATTATCGATCCCACCAGTGAAGCTTTCTTT; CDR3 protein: CASNIIDPTSEAFF
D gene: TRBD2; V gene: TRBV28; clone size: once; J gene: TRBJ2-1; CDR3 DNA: TGTGCCAGCAGACAACAGGGGGGGACTAGCGGGAGAAGGGGTGAGCAGTTCTTC; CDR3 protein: CASRQQGGTSGRRGEQFF
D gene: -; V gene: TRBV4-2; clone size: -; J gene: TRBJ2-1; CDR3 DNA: TGTGCCAGCAGCCAAGAACCAGACGACTGGAGGGGCAATGAGCAGTTCTTC; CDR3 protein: CASSQEPDDWRGNEQFF
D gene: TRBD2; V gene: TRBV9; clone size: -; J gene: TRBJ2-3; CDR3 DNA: TGTGCCAGCAGCAAGTGGGCGGCGGGAGGAGGTGGCACAGATACGCAGTATTTT; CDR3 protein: CASSKWAAGGGGTDTQYF
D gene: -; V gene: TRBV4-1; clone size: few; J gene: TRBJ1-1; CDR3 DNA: TGCGCCAGCAGCCAAGATAGGAACACTGAAGCTTTCTTT; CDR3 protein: CASSQDRNTEAFF
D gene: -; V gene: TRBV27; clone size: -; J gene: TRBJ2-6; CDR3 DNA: TGTGCCAGCAGTTCTAATGGGGCCAACGTCCTGACTTTC; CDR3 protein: CASSSNGANVLTF
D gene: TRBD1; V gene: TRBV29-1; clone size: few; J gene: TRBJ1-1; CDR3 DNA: TGCAGCGTTGAGGAGACAGGGGGGAGAACTGAAGCTTTCTTT; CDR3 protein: CSVEETGGRTEAFF
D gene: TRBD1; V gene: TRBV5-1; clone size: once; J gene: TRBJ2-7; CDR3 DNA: TGCGCCAGCAGCTTCATGGGGACAGCTTACGAGCAGTACTTC; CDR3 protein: CASSFMGTAYEQYF
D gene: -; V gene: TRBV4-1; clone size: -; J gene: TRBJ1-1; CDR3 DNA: TGCGCCAGCAGCCAAGGACTCCCATACGCTGAAGCTTTCTTT; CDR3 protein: CASSQGLPYAEAFF
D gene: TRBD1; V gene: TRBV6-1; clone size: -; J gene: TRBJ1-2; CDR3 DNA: TGTGCCAGCAGCCTACAGGGGGCGCCGGGTGGCTACACCTTC; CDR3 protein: CASSLQGAPGGYTF
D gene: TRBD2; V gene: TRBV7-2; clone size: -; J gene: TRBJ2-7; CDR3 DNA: TGTGCCAGCAGCCCGGGACTAGCGATCTACGAGCAGTACTTC; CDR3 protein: CASSPGLAIYEQYF
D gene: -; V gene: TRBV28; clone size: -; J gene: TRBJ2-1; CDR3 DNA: TGTGCCAGCAGTTTAGGGCAGTACAATGAGCAGTTCTTC; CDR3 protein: CASSLGQYNEQFF
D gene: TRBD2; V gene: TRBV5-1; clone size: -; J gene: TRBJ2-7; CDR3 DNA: TGCGCCAGCAGCACCGGACTAGCCCCGAGCTCCTACGAGCAGTACTTC; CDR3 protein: CASSTGLAPSSYEQYF
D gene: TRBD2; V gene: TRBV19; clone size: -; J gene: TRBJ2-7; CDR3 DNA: TGTGCCAGTAGTTGGGCTAGCGGTCTCTACGAGCAGTACTTC; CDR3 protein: CASSWASGLYEQYF
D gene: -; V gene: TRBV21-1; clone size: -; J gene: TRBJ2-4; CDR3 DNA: TGTGCCAGCAGCAAAGCTTGGGGCCAGCAGGCCAAAAACATTCAGTACTTC; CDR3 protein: CASSKAWGQQAKNIQYF
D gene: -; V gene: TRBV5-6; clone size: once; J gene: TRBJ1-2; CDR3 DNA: TGTGCCAGCAGCTTTCTATGGACAGTAGCTAACTATGGCTACACCTTC; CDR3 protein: CASSFLWTVANYGYTF
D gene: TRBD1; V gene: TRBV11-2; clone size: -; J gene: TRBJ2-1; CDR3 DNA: TGTGCCAGCAGCTTGGGGACAGGGGACAATGAGCAGTTCTTC; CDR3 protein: CASSLGTGDNEQFF